These T cell receptor beta chains were read from a single sample in a study of OX40 agonist ivuxolimab in advanced cancers. Clones were sequenced by immunoSEQ multiplex PCR, and TCRdb holds only the in-frame ones, with some missing. The sample carries around 57,000 clones, roughly 88% recorded once. The sequencing used CD4+ or CD8+ T cells sorted from blood, collected in a trial of the OX40 agonist ivuxolimab. These receptor sequences come from an adult with an advanced solid tumor such as melanoma, head and neck, liver or kidney cancer. Both conserved end residues are part of each CDR3. Each record gives: V gene, J gene, clone size, D gene, CDR3 protein, CDR3 DNA. The D gene is left open where the match is weak. Only part of the rows carry a size: once, few, many, or a class if the clone is expanded.

>TRBV5-4|TRBJ1-4|.|.
CASSDTGTSKLFF
TGTGCCAGCAGCGACACCGGGACCTCAAAACTGTTTTTT
>TRBV5-1|TRBJ2-4|.|TRBD2
CASSSTNTGLAEGIGIQYF
TGCGCCAGCAGCTCCACAAATACAGGACTAGCGGAGGGGATTGGCATTCAGTACTTC
>TRBV15|TRBJ2-1|.|.
CATSRDVSGYSYNEQFF
TGTGCCACCAGCAGAGATGTCAGCGGGTACTCCTACAATGAGCAGTTCTTC
>TRBV5-4|TRBJ1-2|.|TRBD1
CASSQDRGLGYTF
TGTGCCAGCAGCCAGGACAGGGGGCTTGGCTACACCTTC
>TRBV19|TRBJ2-3|.|TRBD1
CASNIGGQGGDTQYF
TGTGCCAGTAATATAGGCGGACAGGGGGGTGATACGCAGTATTTT
>TRBV27|TRBJ2-7|.|TRBD1
CASSPRTGNHEQYF
TGTGCCAGCAGTCCCCGGACAGGGAACCACGAGCAGTACTTC
>TRBV19|TRBJ1-2|.|TRBD1
CASSPFGGQGGNYGYTF
TGTGCCAGTAGTCCCTTCGGCGGACAGGGAGGTAACTATGGCTACACCTTC
>TRBV20-1|TRBJ2-3|.|.
CSARRDTQYF
TGCAGTGCCAGGCGAGATACGCAGTATTTT
>TRBV25-1|TRBJ2-3|.|TRBD2
CASSDGLAGRTDTQYF
TGTGCCAGCAGTGATGGTCTAGCGGGACGCACAGATACGCAGTATTTT
>TRBV4-1|TRBJ1-1|.|.
CASSRATGGTEAFF
TGCGCCAGCAGCCGAGCAACGGGGGGCACTGAAGCTTTCTTT
>TRBV6-6|TRBJ2-5|.|TRBD1
CASRTGTGRETQYF
TGTGCCAGCAGAACAGGGACAGGGCGAGAGACCCAGTACTTC
>TRBV4-1|TRBJ2-5|.|TRBD2
CASSQREGETQYF
TGCGCCAGCAGCCAACGGGAGGGGGAGACCCAGTACTTC
>TRBV9|TRBJ2-3|.|TRBD2
CASSAAGPRDTQYF
TGTGCCAGCAGCGCAGCGGGACCCCGGGATACGCAGTATTTT
>TRBV7-9|TRBJ1-2|few|TRBD1
CASSRTGDVGYTF
TGTGCCAGCAGCCGGACAGGGGACGTAGGCTACACCTTC
>TRBV15|TRBJ2-7|.|TRBD1
CATSRDGDSSYEQYF
TGTGCCACCAGCAGAGATGGGGACAGCTCCTACGAGCAGTACTTC
>TRBV7-9|TRBJ2-5|.|TRBD2
CASSLAAGGETQYF
TGTGCCAGCAGCTTAGCGGCGGGAGGAGAGACCCAGTACTTC
>TRBV18|TRBJ2-3|once|.
CASSPYSMDTQYF
TGTGCCAGCTCACCTTACAGTATGGATACGCAGTATTTT
>TRBV5-5|TRBJ1-5|.|.
CASSLTGYSNQPQHF
TGTGCCAGCAGCCTGACGGGATATAGCAATCAGCCCCAGCATTTT
>TRBV29-1|TRBJ2-7|.|.
CSVQVTYEQYF
TGCAGCGTCCAGGTAACCTACGAGCAGTACTTC
>TRBV7-9|TRBJ2-3|once|TRBD2
CASSWASGRSGDTQYF
TGTGCCAGCAGCTGGGCTAGCGGGAGATCAGGAGATACGCAGTATTTT
>TRBV28|TRBJ2-1|.|.
CASSSWEQFF
TGTGCCAGCAGTTCTTGGGAGCAGTTCTTC
>TRBV19|TRBJ2-3|.|TRBD1
CASRTGQDTDTQYF
TGTGCCAGTAGAACGGGACAGGACACAGATACGCAGTATTTT
>TRBV6-1|TRBJ2-7|.|TRBD2
CASSAIYSGSGYEQYF
TGTGCCAGCAGTGCTATCTATAGCGGGAGCGGCTACGAGCAGTACTTC
>TRBV7-9|TRBJ2-2|.|.
CASSPHPRQIPRTGELFF
TGTGCCAGCAGCCCCCACCCCCGACAGATCCCGCGGACCGGGGAGCTGTTTTTT
>TRBV28|TRBJ1-4|.|.
CASSRPSTTGVWEKLFF
TGTGCCAGCAGTCGGCCCTCCACTACGGGGGTTTGGGAAAAACTGTTTTTT
>TRBV6-6|TRBJ1-1|.|TRBD1
CASSYLDRGDTEAFF
TGTGCCAGCAGTTATTTAGACAGGGGGGACACTGAAGCTTTCTTT
>TRBV6-1|TRBJ2-3|.|TRBD2
CASSATSGGPDTQYF
TGTGCCAGCAGCGCAACTAGCGGGGGTCCAGATACGCAGTATTTT
>TRBV27|TRBJ2-7|few|.
CASSLFDQQGEQYF
TGTGCCAGCAGTTTATTCGATCAACAGGGCGAGCAGTACTTC
>TRBV18|TRBJ2-5|.|.
CASSPTTGPQETQYF
TGTGCCAGCTCACCAACCACAGGGCCTCAAGAGACCCAGTACTTC
>TRBV7-3|TRBJ2-5|.|TRBD2
CASSLTGGLGETQYF
TGTGCCAGCAGCTTAACGGGCGGACTAGGAGAGACCCAGTACTTC
>TRBV7-3|TRBJ2-1|few|.
CASSPKPTGTQEQFF
TGTGCCAGCAGCCCAAAACCGACAGGGACTCAGGAGCAGTTCTTC
>TRBV6-5|TRBJ1-2|.|TRBD1
CASRDRDGNYGYTF
TGTGCCAGCAGGGACAGGGACGGGAACTATGGCTACACCTTC
>TRBV5-4|TRBJ1-5|.|TRBD1
CASSLGRTGEDSNQPQHF
TGTGCCAGCAGCTTGGGTAGGACAGGGGAAGATAGCAATCAGCCCCAGCATTTT
>TRBV28|TRBJ2-1|few|.
CASSYRGRQAYNEQFF
TGTGCCAGCAGCTACAGAGGGCGCCAAGCCTACAATGAGCAGTTCTTC
>TRBV6-4|TRBJ2-1|.|TRBD2
CASSDETSGINNEQFF
TGTGCCAGCAGTGACGAGACTAGCGGGATAAACAATGAGCAGTTCTTC
>TRBV7-9|TRBJ1-1|.|.
CASSLAKGQHTEAFF
TGTGCCAGCAGCTTAGCGAAAGGACAACACACTGAAGCTTTCTTT
>TRBV12-2|TRBJ2-7|.|.
CASRLPLGRGIYEQYF
TGTGCAAGTCGCTTACCGCTGGGCAGGGGGATCTACGAGCAGTACTTC
>TRBV6-5|TRBJ2-1|.|.
CASSLGYEQFF
TGTGCCAGCAGTCTAGGCTATGAGCAGTTCTTC
>TRBV6-5|TRBJ2-7|.|.
CASSYQRLSSYEQYF
TGTGCCAGCAGTTACCAGCGGTTGAGCTCCTACGAGCAGTACTTC
>TRBV11-2|TRBJ2-2|.|.
CASSLFGGNTGELFF
TGTGCCAGCAGCTTATTTGGGGGGAACACCGGGGAGCTGTTTTTT
>TRBV9|TRBJ2-3|.|.
CASSPRPITDTQYF
TGTGCCAGCAGCCCCAGACCCATCACAGATACGCAGTATTTT
>TRBV5-1|TRBJ2-1|.|.
CASSAGLTQYNEQFF
TGCGCCAGCAGCGCGGGACTTACCCAATACAATGAGCAGTTCTTC
>TRBV9|TRBJ2-7|.|.
CASSESTGSSYEQYF
TGTGCCAGCAGCGAATCGACCGGGTCTTCCTACGAGCAGTACTTC
>TRBV5-1|TRBJ2-3|few|TRBD2
CASSLAFSGVAGTQYF
TGCGCCAGCAGCTTGGCCTTTAGCGGGGTGGCGGGTACGCAGTATTTT
>TRBV11-3|TRBJ2-1|.|.
CASSLVYTRGGHNEQFF
TGTGCCAGCAGCTTAGTCTACACCAGGGGGGGTCACAATGAGCAGTTCTTC
>TRBV6-5|TRBJ2-7|.|TRBD1
CASSYGGTGSEQYF
TGTGCCAGCAGCTATGGGGGGACAGGGTCCGAGCAGTACTTC
>TRBV5-1|TRBJ2-3|.|.
CASSPTERGDTQYF
TGCGCCAGCAGCCCGACCGAAAGGGGAGATACGCAGTATTTT
>TRBV6-6|TRBJ1-2|.|TRBD1
CASSYIGGTGGNGYTF
TGTGCCAGCAGTTACATCGGCGGGACAGGGGGCAATGGCTACACCTTC
>TRBV4-1|TRBJ2-7|.|.
CASAFNPDSAYEQYF
TGCGCCAGCGCTTTTAACCCGGACAGCGCCTACGAGCAGTACTTC
>TRBV11-2|TRBJ2-7|.|.
CASSLERGPNNEQYF
TGTGCCAGCAGCTTAGAACGGGGACCGAACAACGAGCAGTACTTC
>TRBV4-1|TRBJ2-7|.|TRBD1
CASSQEGGQVSGEQYF
TGCGCCAGCAGCCAAGAAGGGGGACAGGTTTCGGGTGAGCAGTACTTC
>TRBV7-1|TRBJ2-5|.|TRBD2
CASTLSSGASQETQYF
TGTGCCAGCACCCTATCTAGCGGGGCCTCCCAAGAGACCCAGTACTTC
>TRBV30|TRBJ2-2|.|.
CAWGGSAGELFF
TGTGCCTGGGGCGGCTCGGCGGGGGAGCTGTTTTTT
>TRBV7-9|TRBJ2-7|.|TRBD1
CASSKRTGVYEQYF
TGTGCCAGCAGCAAACGGACAGGGGTCTACGAGCAGTACTTC
>TRBV6-5|TRBJ2-3|.|TRBD2
CASSFLAGGALDTQYF
TGTGCCAGCAGTTTTCTAGCGGGAGGGGCCTTGGATACGCAGTATTTT
>TRBV27|TRBJ2-3|.|.
CASSPGGRGRAQHSTDTQYF
TGTGCCAGCAGCCCTGGGGGGAGAGGTAGGGCCCAACATAGCACAGATACGCAGTATTTT
>TRBV28|TRBJ1-2|.|TRBD1
CATGQGANYGYTF
TGTGCCACCGGACAGGGGGCAAACTATGGCTACACCTTC
>TRBV7-9|TRBJ2-7|.|.
CATSRVGGSWEQYF
TGTGCCACATCGAGGGTTGGCGGGTCTTGGGAGCAGTACTTC
>TRBV7-8|TRBJ2-5|.|.
CASSPYSRANQETQYF
TGTGCCAGCAGCCCTTATTCTAGAGCGAACCAAGAGACCCAGTACTTC
>TRBV4-1|TRBJ1-5|.|.
CASSQESPGQGIQPQHF
TGCGCCAGCAGCCAAGAATCCCCAGGGCAGGGGATTCAGCCCCAGCATTTT